This T cell receptor beta chain was recorded in a study of T-cell reconstitution after alpha-beta-depleted transplantation in children. This clonotype was seen ten or more times. Unique molecular identifiers were used in preparing the TCRbeta library. Each CDR3 protein is one row after TCRdb ran MiXCR on the PCR reads. The table includes more than 85,000 distinct CDR3 sequences, about a tenth detected once. Per germline, CDR1 ENHRY and CDR2 SYGVKD. This CDR3 is built from 14 residues. J lost 11 bases, V lost 8 bases, and 17 bases had no gene match. The sequence was collected from a human donor who donated a stem cell graft to a child with acute lymphoblastic leukemia. The chain couples TRBV10-3 to TRBJ1-2; TRBD1 matches at 7 bases. The input for sequencing was PBMCs from the stem cell graft donor, taken from the stem cell graft. This CDR3 is CAIRPTTGVLGYTF. CDR3 in DNA: TGTGCCATCCGCCCCACTACAGGGGTACTAGGATACACCTTC.